The 30 T cell receptor beta chains below were found in one sample sequenced in a study of T cells in Graves' hyperthyroidism and ophthalmopathy. TCR beta CDR3 regions were amplified from RNA. Primed by the HTBI set, a first-round RT-PCR was run on the TCR CDR3. TCRdb re-derived calls from the multiplex PCR reads in MiXCR, one entry per CDR3 protein. The sample shows about 340,000 distinct CDR3 sequences, over 20% of them seen only once. The sequenced material came from blood. These receptors came from a woman aged 45 to 65 with Graves' hyperthyroidism.

V is TRBV5-1 and J is TRBJ2-2; TRBD2 might be the D (6 bases). This CDR3 is built from 14 residues. The germline V and J ends were trimmed by 4 bases and 6 bases, with 13 bases remaining between them. Germline assignment: CDR1 SGHRS and CDR2 YFSETQ. CDR3 residues: CASSQGRGSGELFF. DNA for the CDR3: TGCGCCAGCAGCCAAGGCCGGGGGTCCGGGGAGCTGTTTTTT.

The table lists this clonotype with many counts. This chain joins TRBV7-3 and TRBJ2-3, with D unresolved. The CDR3 spans 14 residues. Germline V gives CDR1 SGHTA, CDR2 FQGTGA. Trimming removed 3 bases from V and 6 bases from J, with 13 bases in between. The DNA of the CDR3 is TGTGCCAGCAGCTTGGGTGGTAATCGTGATACGCAGTATTTT. Translation gives CASSLGGNRDTQYF.

This clonotype occurred many times. The chain employs TRBV11-3 and TRBJ2-2; the D is unclear. CDR3 length equals 16 residues. Germline V gene lookup returns CDR1 SGHNT and CDR2 YENEEA. V was shortened by 3 bases and J by 5 bases, with 16 bases between the two germline ends. For the CDR3, the DNA is TGTGCCAGCAGCTTTTCAAAAAACCTTAGGACCGGGGAGCTGTTTTTT. Its protein product is CASSFSKNLRTGELFF. Supplemented by reference TRBV11-3 and TRBJ2-2, the full variable domain reads EAGVVQSPRYKIIEKKQPVAFWCNPISGHNTLYWYLQNLGQGPELLIRYENEEAVDDSQLPKDRFSAERLKGVDSTLKIQPAELGDSAVYLCASSFSKNLRTGELFFGEGSRLTVL.

The gene calls are TRBV6-4 and TRBJ2-2, with D hard to call. This CDR3 comprises 13 residues. V dropped 5 bases and J dropped 5 bases, with 9 bases sitting between them. Germline loops: CDR1 MRHNA, CDR2 SNTAGT. The CDR3 reads CASSTPETGELFF. The CDR3 DNA reads as TGTGCCAGCAGTACCCCGGAGACCGGGGAGCTGTTTTTT.

This clonotype has ten or more counts. The V and J genes are TRBV27 and TRBJ2-2; D is unresolved. V lost 3 bases and J lost 1, with 6 bases in between. This CDR3 has 14 amino acids. Germline V lookup: CDR1 MNHEY, CDR2 SMNVEV (reference sequence). The CDR3 DNA reads TGTGCCAGCAGTTTCTCTCGGAACACCGGGGAGCTGTTTTTT. Translated, it gives CASSFSRNTGELFF.

In its sample, this clonotype was seen once. This sequence joins TRBV13 and TRBJ2-1; 7 bases are a match to TRBD1. The CDR3 spans 14 residues. The germline CDR1 and CDR2 sequences are PRHDT and FYEKMQ (reference sequence). V trimming: 4 bases; J trimming: 5 bases; junction bases outside the gene matches: 5. As DNA, the CDR3 is TGTGCCAGCAGCTACGGGACAGTAAACAATGAGCAGTTCTTC. It translates to CASSYGTVNNEQFF.

V gene TRBV27 combines with J gene TRBJ1-1; possible D gene TRBD1, 5 bases. The ends were cut back, 8 bases at V and 3 bases at J, with 16 bases in the middle. Germline CDR1 is MNHEY and CDR2 is SMNVEV (reference sequence). This CDR3 is built from 14 residues. The CDR3 nucleotides are TGTGCCAGCGGTAGGTGGGTGGGGGACACTGAAGCTTTCTTT. This codes for CASGRWVGDTEAFF.

The CDR3 DNA reads as TGTGCCAGCAGTGATAGCGGGAGCGTCGGAAACATTCAGTACTTC. Protein product: CASSDSGSVGNIQYF. The rearrangement links TRBV6-4 to TRBJ2-4; TRBD2 aligns across 9 bases. The CDR3 is 15 amino acids. CDR1 and CDR2 (germline): MRHNA, SNTAGT. Trimming removed 3 bases from V and 6 bases from J; junction bases left unmatched: 6.

This clonotype showed up just a few times. V gene TRBV7-3 combines with J gene TRBJ1-3, with 7 bases that match TRBD1. V lost 6 bases, J lost 7 bases, and 6 bases stayed unmatched. Germline CDR1 and CDR2: SGHTA and FQGTGA. This CDR3 comprises 13 residues. The CDR3 is CASSTIQGNTIYF. The CDR3 DNA sequence: TGTGCCAGCAGTACGATACAGGGGAACACCATATATTTT.

This clonotype has at least ten counts. CDR3 nucleotides: TGTGCCAGCAGTTTAGCTAGCGGATACAATGAGCAGTTCTTC. Its protein is CASSLASGYNEQFF. The gene calls are TRBV6-2 or TRBV6-3 and TRBJ2-1, with 7 bases aligning to TRBD2. CDR1 is MNHEY, CDR2 SVGEGT, per germline. The CDR3 totals 14 residues. Trimming at V came to 4 bases and at J to 4 bases, leaving 4 bases not matched to a gene.

The J gene is TRBJ1-4, the V gene TRBV30, with D unresolved. CDR3 length equals 13 residues. Between the trimmed V and J ends, which lost 2 bases and 8 bases, there was a span of 12 bases. Germline CDR1 is GTSNPN and CDR2 is SVGIG (reference sequence). The CDR3 DNA follows: TGTGCCTGGAGTAGAAACGGCCAGGAAAAACTGTTTTTT. This encodes CAWSRNGQEKLFF.

This clonotype was detected ten times or more. The V gene is TRBV20-1, the J gene TRBJ2-3; TRBD2 aligns across 15 bases. Looked up from germline, CDR1 is DFQATT and CDR2 is SNEGSKA (reference sequence). Losses at the gene ends were 6 bases for V and 3 bases for J; bases not matched to a gene: 4. The CDR3 extends over 15 amino acids. The CDR3 is CSATGLAGGTDTQYF. DNA for the CDR3: TGCAGTGCAACCGGACTAGCGGGAGGGACAGATACGCAGTATTTT.

This clonotype was observed at least ten times. V usage is TRBV20-1 and J usage is TRBJ2-2; maybe TRBD2 (6 bases). Trimming cost V 0 bases and J 1 base, with 12 bases left between them. This CDR3 spans 16 amino acids. Per the germline V gene, CDR1 is DFQATT and CDR2 is SNEGSKA (reference sequence). CDR3 in DNA: TGCAGTGCTAGAGATATGGTAGCGGAGAACACCGGGGAGCTGTTTTTT. Translating gives CSARDMVAENTGELFF.

This clonotype was observed a few times. CDR3 bases: TGTGCCAGCAGCGTAGCTTTTAGAGGGCGGGACGGGGAGCTGTTTTTT. Its translation: CASSVAFRGRDGELFF. J is TRBJ2-2 and V is TRBV9, with a possible D match to TRBD2 (6 bases). This CDR3 region has 16 residues. V gave up 0 bases and J gave up 7 bases, with 16 bases separating them. From germline, CDR1 is SGDLS and CDR2 YYNGEE.

This clonotype was detected ten times or more. This rearrangement joins TRBV2 to TRBJ2-3, with 8 nucleotides matching TRBD2. The CDR3 loop spans 15 amino acids. Germline CDR1 and CDR2: SNHLY and FYNNEI. Trimming at V came to 5 bases and at J to 3 bases, leaving 7 bases not matched to a gene. CDR3 DNA: TGTGCCAGCAGTCCTAGCGGGTTTGGGACAGATACGCAGTATTTT. Protein product: CASSPSGFGTDTQYF. The full variable domain, rest sourced from reference TRBV2 and TRBJ2-3, is EPEVTQTPSHQVTQMGQEVILRCVPISNHLYFYWYRQILGQKVEFLVSFYNNEISEKSEIFDDQFSVERPDGSNFTLKIRSTKLEDSAMYFCASSPSGFGTDTQYFGPGTRLTVL.

Turning to this clonotype: The junction does not match germline at one end; this may be a read error. This chain joins TRBV5-6 and TRBJ1-2; 10 bases agree with TRBD1. This CDR3 is 15 amino acids long. Germline V lookup: CDR1 SGHDT, CDR2 YYEEEE. CDR3 region: CASSLGGTGVYGYTF. DNA for the CDR3: TGTGCCAGCAGTTTGGGTGGGACAGGGGTCTATGGCTACACCTTC.

This clonotype was counted at least ten times. The gene calls are TRBV7-8 and TRBJ2-5; 8 bases line up with TRBD2. Trimming took 2 bases from V and 4 from J; bases not matched to a gene: 9. Germline V gives CDR1 SGHVS, CDR2 FQNEAQ. The CDR3 totals 16 residues. The DNA of the CDR3 is TGTGCCAGCAGCTTAAATCCAGCGGGGGTAGGAGAGACCCAGTACTTC. It yields the protein CASSLNPAGVGETQYF. Combining the CDR3 with reference TRBV7-8 and TRBJ2-5 gives the whole variable domain GAGVSQSPRYKVAKRGQDVALRCDPISGHVSLFWYQQALGQGPEFLTYFQNEAQLDKSGLPSDRFFAERPEGSVSTLKIQRTQQEDSAVYLCASSLNPAGVGETQYFGPGTRLLVL.

This clonotype was detected ten times or more. V and J are TRBV28 and TRBJ1-6; no clear D. From germline, CDR1 is MDHEN and CDR2 SYDVKM. This CDR3 has 14 amino acids. With 3 bases removed from V and 13 bases from J, the gap between germline ends came to 16 bases. CDR3 sequence reads: CASSLSRRVVPLHF. The CDR3 nucleotides are TGTGCCAGCAGTTTGTCGCGGCGGGTAGTGCCCCTCCACTTT.

In its sample, this clonotype was seen many times. This chain uses TRBV5-1 with TRBJ1-1; D is uncertain. V lost 4 bases to trimming and J lost 7 bases, with 14 bases between them. This CDR3 comprises 13 residues. CDR1 is SGHRS, CDR2 YFSETQ, per germline. CDR3 in amino acids: CASSPTDRSEAFF. In DNA, the CDR3 is TGCGCCAGCAGCCCCACGGACCGGAGTGAAGCTTTCTTT.

The chain links TRBV27 to TRBJ1-2; D uncertain. This CDR3 spans 14 amino acids. V lost 2 bases and J 2 bases, leaving 9 bases between the germline ends. Germline CDR1 is MNHEY and CDR2 is SMNVEV (reference sequence). For the CDR3, the DNA is TGTGCCAGCAGTTTAAGAAATTCCAACTATGGCTACACCTTC. Encoded protein: CASSLRNSNYGYTF.

This clonotype showed up many times. The chain carries TRBV7-8 and TRBJ2-1; D not resolved. Germline CDR1 is SGHVS and CDR2 is FQNEAQ. Deletions cut 4 bases from V and 0 bases from J, with 13 bases between. This CDR3 has 16 residues. CDR3 sequence reads: CASSSYRFTSYNEQFF. The CDR3 region has the DNA TGTGCCAGCAGCTCCTACAGATTCACCTCCTACAATGAGCAGTTCTTC.

This clonotype was seen ten or more times. The chain links TRBV12-3 or TRBV12-4 to TRBJ1-2; D call uncertain. This CDR3 has 12 residues. V lost 1 base and J 8 bases, leaving 8 bases between the germline ends. CDR3 DNA sequence: TGTGCCAGCAGTTTAGAGGGTAAAGGCTACACCTTC. This codes for CASSLEGKGYTF.

This clonotype was found a few times. CDR3 bases: TGCAGCGTGTTGGGGGGCGAGTTGCCCTACAATGAGCAGTTCTTC. Its translation: CSVLGGELPYNEQFF. This chain joins TRBV29-1 and TRBJ2-1, with D possibly being TRBD1 or TRBD2 (6 bases each). With 6 bases removed from V and 2 bases from J, the gap between germline ends came to 17 bases. This CDR3 comprises 15 residues. Germline CDR1 and CDR2: SQVTM and ANQGSEA.

This chain links TRBV6-5 with TRBJ1-5; no reliable D call. Germline CDR1 and CDR2: MNHEY and SVGAGI. The CDR3 is made up of 15 amino acids. V dropped 2 bases and J dropped 1 base, with 9 bases sitting between them. CDR3 sequence (DNA): TGTGCCAGCAGTTACGAGGGCTGGAGCAATCAGCCCCAGCATTTT. This translates into CASSYEGWSNQPQHF.

About this clonotype: This may come from a read error, since a much larger clone is one base off. The gene calls are TRBV7-9 and TRBJ2-1; TRBD2 aligns across 8 bases. The junction had 4 bases not matched to a gene; V was cut back by 4 bases and J by 5 bases. CDR3 length: 14 amino acids. Germline CDR1 SEHNR, CDR2 FQNEAQ (reference sequence). The CDR3 DNA is TGTGCCAGCAGCTACGGGGGGGAGGACAATGAGCAGTTCTTC. Amino acid sequence: CASSYGGEDNEQFF.

This clonotype was counted many times. This chain links TRBV18 with TRBJ2-3; 7 positions agree with TRBD1. V shed 0 bases, J shed 2 bases, and the junction held 2 bases outside the gene matches. This CDR3 contains 15 residues. The V gene's germline CDR1 is KGHSH and CDR2 LQKENI. The CDR3 nucleotides read TGTGCCAGCTCACCACCACAGGGGAACACAGATACGCAGTATTTT. It yields the protein CASSPPQGNTDTQYF.

The chain combines TRBV6-1 with TRBJ2-7, with D unresolved. Germline V gene lookup returns CDR1 MNHNS and CDR2 SASEGT. Trimming took off 8 bases at V and 2 bases at J, with 13 bases between the two ends. The CDR3 runs 13 residues. The CDR3 loop is CASGEWFAYEQYF. CDR3 DNA sequence: TGTGCCAGCGGAGAGTGGTTCGCCTACGAGCAGTACTTC.

This clonotype was observed a handful of times. J is TRBJ1-2 and V is TRBV25-1; TRBD1 is a possible D gene (5 bases). The germline gives CDR1 MGHDK, CDR2 SYGVNS. The CDR3 consists of 13 residues. Trimming took 7 bases from V and 10 from J, leaving 19 bases between them. CDR3 sequence reads: CASTFGTGSVYTF. The CDR3 nucleotides are TGTGCCAGCACATTCGGGACCGGGTCCGTCTACACCTTC.

This clonotype was recorded many times. The rearrangement links TRBV30 to TRBJ2-7; 10 nucleotides line up with TRBD2. CDR3 length: 14 residues. Germline V lookup: CDR1 GTSNPN, CDR2 SVGIG (reference sequence). V shed 0 bases, J shed 3 bases, and the junction held 2 bases outside the gene matches. Here the CDR3 DNA reads TGTGCCTGGAGTGTACTAGCGGGGAACTACGAGCAGTACTTC. It yields the protein CAWSVLAGNYEQYF.

V gene TRBV24-1 combines with J gene TRBJ2-1, with TRBD1 matching 10 bases. The CDR3 runs 14 residues. Looked up from germline, CDR1 is KGHDR and CDR2 is SFDVKD. J lost 6 bases, V lost 10 bases, and 8 bases had no gene match. The CDR3 here is CATAGDRGFNEQFF. CDR3 DNA: TGTGCCACAGCTGGGGACAGGGGATTCAATGAGCAGTTCTTC.